A single sample is the source of the 32 T cell receptor beta chains below, sequenced in a study of shared clonotypes between healthy human individuals. Terminally differentiated effector memory CD45RA+ cells were excluded by CCR7 positive selection of CD45RO-negative cells. The data were produced by immunoSEQ multiplex PCR, yet TCRdb's version contains in-frame clones alone and is incomplete. Of hundreds of thousands of clones in the sample, around 96% were seen once. Source material: naive CD8+ T cells sorted from blood. The source is a man in his thirties or forties in good health.

The chain recombines TRBV2 with TRBJ2-1, with 9 bases lining up with TRBD2. V trimming: 8 bases; J trimming: 10 bases; junction bases outside the gene matches: 6. The CDR3 contains 12 residues. Germline V CDR1 and CDR2: SNHLY, FYNNEI. In DNA form, the CDR3 reads TGTGCCAGCCTCGTAGCGGGAGACGAGCAGTTCTTC. This translates into CASLVAGDEQFF.

This chain links TRBV7-9 with TRBJ2-5; 7 nucleotides agree with TRBD1. With 5 bases clipped from V and 1 base from J, the junction kept 7 bases outside the gene matches. Per the germline V gene, CDR1 is SEHNR and CDR2 is FQNEAQ (reference sequence). This CDR3 spans 15 amino acids. CDR3 loop: CASSPRDSGQETQYF. In nucleotides, the CDR3 is TGTGCCAGCAGCCCTAGGGACAGCGGCCAAGAGACCCAGTACTTC.

The chain employs TRBV2 and TRBJ1-1; the match to TRBD1 covers 7 bases. Per the germline V gene, CDR1 is SNHLY and CDR2 is FYNNEI. The V segment lost 10 bases and the J segment 1 base; nucleotides outside the gene matches: 6. The CDR3 has 13 amino acids. CDR3: CAIAGTANTEAFF. The DNA for the CDR3 is TGTGCCATAGCCGGGACAGCGAACACTGAAGCTTTCTTT.

This chain connects TRBV29-1 to TRBJ2-2, with 8 bases matching TRBD1. CDR3 size: 14 residues. The trim removed 6 bases at V and 7 bases at J, leaving 10 bases unmatched. The germline V gene has CDR1 SQVTM and CDR2 ANQGSEA. The CDR3 reads CSVGLQGVGGELFF. The CDR3 nucleotides read TGCAGCGTGGGCCTACAGGGGGTTGGCGGGGAGCTGTTTTTT.

The chain employs TRBV7-2 and TRBJ2-7, with TRBD1 matching over 9 bases. CDR1 and CDR2 from the germline V gene are SGHTA and FQGNSA. Unmatched junction bases numbered 8, after V lost 4 bases and J lost 4 bases. The CDR3 has 15 residues. The CDR3 spells CASSSGTGYNYEQYF. The CDR3 nucleotides read TGTGCCAGCAGCTCGGGGACAGGGTACAATTACGAGCAGTACTTC.

As DNA, the CDR3 is TGTGCCAGCAGTGCACGGGACAGGGGGCCGAGTACGCAGTATTTT. It specifies CASSARDRGPSTQYF. The chain employs TRBV27 and TRBJ2-3, with TRBD1 matching over 12 bases. Per the germline V gene, CDR1 is MNHEY and CDR2 is SMNVEV (reference sequence). The CDR3 length is 15 residues. V shed 5 bases, J shed 8 bases, and the junction held 8 bases outside the gene matches.

CDR3 DNA: TGTGCCAGCAGCCCCCCTTCTAGCGGGCCCAACAATGAGCAGTTCTTC. Protein sequence: CASSPPSSGPNNEQFF. The rearrangement joins TRBV9 to TRBJ2-1, with 8 bases fitting TRBD2. The V gene end was trimmed by 4 bases and the J gene end by 5 bases; junction bases not matched to a gene: 11. The CDR3 sequence is 16 residues long. Germline CDR1 and CDR2: SGDLS and YYNGEE.

For this clone: Other DNA sequences in this specimen translate into the identical CDR3. V is TRBV7-9 and J is TRBJ2-7; 7 bases align to TRBD1. Germline V gene lookup returns CDR1 SEHNR and CDR2 FQNEAQ (reference sequence). With 4 bases clipped from V and 3 bases from J, the junction kept 6 bases outside the gene matches. This CDR3 has 14 amino acids. CDR3: CASSSRDRSYEQYF. Written as DNA, the CDR3 is TGTGCCAGCAGCTCCCGGGACAGAAGCTACGAGCAGTACTTC.

V usage is TRBV15 and J usage is TRBJ1-5; no firm D call. Trimming removed 3 bases at V and 2 bases at J, with 11 bases between. CDR1 is LNHNV and CDR2 is YYDKDF in the germline V gene (reference sequence). This CDR3 region has 15 residues. The CDR3 is CATSSDGPGNQPQHF. CDR3 nucleotides: TGTGCCACCAGCAGTGACGGTCCCGGCAATCAGCCCCAGCATTTT.

The genes are TRBV7-9 and TRBJ2-3; 11 bases are a match to TRBD1. Per the germline V gene, CDR1 is SEHNR and CDR2 is FQNEAQ (reference sequence). The CDR3 sequence is 17 residues long. After removal of 5 bases from V and 3 bases from J, the junction contained 10 bases not matched to a gene. Written as DNA, the CDR3 is TGTGCCAGCAGCGGAACCGGGACAGGGGGGCCTACAGATACGCAGTATTTT. Its protein product is CASSGTGTGGPTDTQYF.

V usage is TRBV5-1 and J usage is TRBJ2-7; D is tentatively TRBD1 or TRBD2 (5 bases each). The CDR3 has 17 amino acids. V was shortened by 0 bases and J by 5 bases, with 21 bases between the two germline ends. CDR1 and CDR2 from the germline V gene are SGHRS and YFSETQ. The DNA for the CDR3 is TGCGCCAGCAGCTTGGTGGGCCATGGCCTAAGGGACCACGAGCAGTACTTC. This sequence encodes CASSLVGHGLRDHEQYF.

As DNA, the CDR3 is TGTGCCAGTAGTGCAGCGGGGGGGTACTACGAGCAGTACTTC. It is translated as CASSAAGGYYEQYF. V usage is TRBV19 and J usage is TRBJ2-7; 10 bases fit TRBD2. The CDR3 runs 14 residues. Losses at the gene ends were 5 bases for V and 3 bases for J; bases not matched to a gene: 4. Germline V gene sequence: CDR1 LNHDA, CDR2 SQIVND (reference sequence).

This chain joins TRBV19 and TRBJ2-7; either TRBD1 or TRBD2 may fit D (6 bases each). The CDR3 runs to 17 residues. Germline loops: CDR1 LNHDA, CDR2 SQIVND (reference sequence). Between the trimmed V and J ends, which lost 3 bases and 3 bases, there was a span of 21 bases. CDR3 coding DNA: TGTGCCAGTAGTATCCCCCCCGGGGGCGGGGCGAACTACGAGCAGTACTTC. Its protein is CASSIPPGGGANYEQYF.

Worth noting for this clone: Other DNA sequences from this sample encode an identical CDR3 as well. V and J are TRBV9 and TRBJ1-2; D might be TRBD1 (5 bases). The V gene's germline CDR1 is SGDLS and CDR2 YYNGEE. V lost 2 bases and J 5 bases, leaving 7 bases between the germline ends. There are 12 residues in the CDR3. CDR3 nucleotide sequence: TGTGCCAGCAGCGTTAGGGGATATGGCTACACCTTC. This encodes CASSVRGYGYTF.

The CDR3 spells CSGGRYTDTQYF. The CDR3 region has the DNA TGCAGCGGCGGGCGGTACACAGATACGCAGTATTTT. This chain connects TRBV29-1 to TRBJ2-3; D might be TRBD2 (5 bases). Germline V CDR1 and CDR2: SQVTM, ANQGSEA. The CDR3 sequence is 12 residues long. V was pared by 7 bases and J by 2 bases, with 10 bases between.

The V call is TRBV6-1, the J call TRBJ1-1; D is perhaps TRBD1 (5 bases). Germline CDR1 MNHNS, CDR2 SASEGT. The V end was cut by 3 bases, the J end by 0 bases, with 8 bases between. This CDR3 region has 14 residues. This chain's CDR3 is CASSEGLMNTEAFF. CDR3 sequence (DNA): TGTGCCAGCAGTGAGGGACTTATGAACACTGAAGCTTTCTTT.

The chain combines TRBV27 with TRBJ1-1; maybe TRBD1 (6 bases). The CDR3 has 14 amino acids. The V gene's germline CDR1 is MNHEY and CDR2 SMNVEV (reference sequence). V lost 4 bases and J 4 bases, leaving 13 bases between the germline ends. CDR3 residues: CASSSRGTRTEAFF. DNA of the CDR3: TGTGCCAGCAGTTCCAGGGGAACCCGCACTGAAGCTTTCTTT.

V gene TRBV5-1 combines with J gene TRBJ2-5; D might be TRBD1 or TRBD2, each matching 5 bases. V was shortened by 7 bases and J by 2 bases, with 15 bases between the two germline ends. The CDR3 spans 14 residues. Germline V gene data show CDR1 as SGHRS and CDR2 as YFSETQ. The CDR3 DNA reads as TGCGCCAGCTCCCCCGGGTGGGGGCAAGAGACCCAGTACTTC. Its translation: CASSPGWGQETQYF.

This clone was detected once. The rearrangement uses TRBV27 and TRBJ1-2; weak D call: TRBD1 (6 bases). Germline-derived CDR1 and CDR2 are MNHEY and SMNVEV (reference sequence). The CDR3 is made up of 15 amino acids. Trimming pared 6 bases from V and 5 bases from J, leaving 19 bases between. CDR3 region: CASRPGALRVYGYTF. DNA for the CDR3: TGTGCCAGCAGGCCAGGGGCTCTTAGGGTATATGGCTACACCTTC.

The rearrangement links TRBV10-3 to TRBJ2-7, with 8 bases that match TRBD1. This CDR3 spans 12 amino acids. V trimming: 4 bases; J trimming: 6 bases; junction bases outside the gene matches: 2. Germline CDR1 reads ENHRY; CDR2 reads SYGVKD. CDR3 residues: CAISAGGGEQYF. In nucleotides, the CDR3 is TGTGCCATCAGTGCAGGGGGCGGCGAGCAGTACTTC.

This rearrangement joins TRBV9 to TRBJ2-7; D is unresolved. V was clipped by 2 bases and J by 5 bases, with 14 bases between them. Germline V gene sequence: CDR1 SGDLS, CDR2 YYNGEE. The CDR3 runs to 14 residues. The CDR3 protein is CASSVLSTGHEQYF. The DNA of the CDR3 is TGTGCCAGCAGCGTGCTATCAACCGGCCACGAGCAGTACTTC.

In DNA form, the CDR3 reads TGCGCCAGCAGCTTGGCCGAGACAGGGTTGGCTCCCGGGGAGCTGTTTTTT. Translation gives CASSLAETGLAPGELFF. This sequence joins TRBV5-1 and TRBJ2-2, with 7 bases that match TRBD1. Trimming cost V 0 bases and J 6 bases; bases outside gene matches: 11. This CDR3 region has 17 residues. Germline assignment: CDR1 SGHRS and CDR2 YFSETQ. The full variable domain, rest sourced from reference TRBV5-1 and TRBJ2-2, is KAGVTQTPRYLIKTRGQQVTLSCSPISGHRSVSWYQQTPGQGLQFLFEYFSETQRNKGNFPGRFSGRQFSNSRSEMNVSTLELGDSALYLCASSLAETGLAPGELFFGEGSRLTVL.

On this clone itself: Other DNA sequences in this specimen translate into the identical CDR3. The chain couples TRBV6-5 to TRBJ1-1; no firm D call. V was clipped by 7 bases and J by 4 bases, with 7 bases between them. This CDR3 region has 11 residues. Germline CDR1 is MNHEY and CDR2 is SVGAGI. CDR3 amino acids: CASTTGTEAFF. DNA for the CDR3: TGTGCCAGCACCACGGGCACTGAAGCTTTCTTT.

The V and J genes are TRBV5-1 and TRBJ2-1, with unresolved D. Germline values: CDR1 SGHRS, CDR2 YFSETQ. Trimming removed 1 base from V and 2 bases from J, with 7 bases in between. This CDR3 is 14 amino acids long. CDR3 loop: CASSLWETYNEQFF. The CDR3 DNA reads TGCGCCAGCAGCTTGTGGGAAACCTACAATGAGCAGTTCTTC.

J is TRBJ1-2 and V is TRBV21-1; TRBD1 is the table's D call and was not checked against the DNA. TRBV21-1 counts as a pseudogene. The length of the CDR3 is 19 residues. The CDR3 nucleotides are TGTGCCAGCAGCAACCAATACAGGGAAGTCCACTCGGACCACTATGGCTACACCTTC. This codes for CASSNQYREVHSDHYGYTF.

The genes are TRBV7-9 and TRBJ2-2; weak D call: TRBD1 (6 bases). Trimming took 5 bases from V and 4 from J, leaving 14 bases between them. The CDR3 is 15 residues long. Germline CDR1 reads SEHNR; CDR2 reads FQNEAQ (reference sequence). The chain's CDR3 is CASSVRQVPTGELFF. DNA of the CDR3: TGTGCCAGCAGCGTCAGACAGGTGCCCACCGGGGAGCTGTTTTTT.

This clone was found once. The chain links TRBV5-1 to TRBJ1-1; D is undetermined. Germline assignment: CDR1 SGHRS and CDR2 YFSETQ. The CDR3 is 16 residues long. The V end lost 4 bases, the J end lost 6 bases, and 22 bases lay between the germline ends. This chain's CDR3 is CASSPRDAGLEAEAFF. The CDR3, as DNA: TGCGCCAGCAGCCCACGAGACGCCGGATTGGAGGCTGAAGCTTTCTTT.

This rearrangement joins TRBV9 to TRBJ2-1; TRBD1 is a possible D gene (6 bases). CDR3 size: 14 residues. Trimming took off 3 bases at V and 8 bases at J, with 15 bases between the two ends. The germline CDR1 and CDR2 sequences are SGDLS and YYNGEE. The CDR3 spells CASSALGAMDEQFF. Here the CDR3 DNA reads TGTGCCAGCAGCGCTCTGGGGGCCATGGATGAGCAGTTCTTC.

The chain joins TRBV7-8 to TRBJ2-7; 11 bases map to TRBD2. The CDR3 contains 14 residues. CDR1 and CDR2 (germline): SGHVS, FQNEAQ. V shed 9 bases, J shed 7 bases, and the junction held 11 bases outside the gene matches. The CDR3 region has the DNA TGTGCCAGTGGCGGGACTAGCGGTTCGGAAGAGCAGTACTTC. Its protein is CASGGTSGSEEQYF.

The V gene is TRBV30, the J gene TRBJ2-7, with D tentatively TRBD1 (6 bases). Germline V gives CDR1 GTSNPN, CDR2 SVGIG (reference sequence). This CDR3 comprises 12 residues. Trimming took 4 bases from V and 3 from J, leaving 10 bases between them. CDR3 nucleotide sequence: TGTGCCTGGACCCCACAGGGCTACGAGCAGTACTTC. Translated, it gives CAWTPQGYEQYF. The whole variable domain, remainder taken from reference TRBV30 and TRBJ2-7, is SQTIHQWPATLVQPVGSPLSLECTVEGTSNPNLYWYRQAAGRGLQLLFYSVGIGQISSEVPQNLSASRPQDRQFILSSKKLLLSDSGFYLCAWTPQGYEQYFGPGTRLTVT.

V is TRBV6-1 and J is TRBJ2-7, with a possible D match to TRBD1 (7 bases). Germline CDR1 is MNHNS and CDR2 is SASEGT. The CDR3 sequence is 14 residues long. The V gene lost 7 bases and the J gene lost 0 bases, with 13 bases spanning the gap. The CDR3 spells CASIGGTASYEQYF. The CDR3 DNA reads as TGTGCCAGCATCGGCGGGACAGCCTCCTACGAGCAGTACTTC.

V is TRBV29-1 and J is TRBJ2-5, with TRBD2 as a possible D gene (6 bases). This CDR3 has 14 amino acids. V was pared by 4 bases and J by 1 base, with 13 bases between. Germline V lookup: CDR1 SQVTM, CDR2 ANQGSEA. This chain's CDR3 is CSVVTRDSQETQYF. CDR3 DNA sequence: TGCAGCGTTGTGACTAGGGACTCCCAAGAGACCCAGTACTTC.